The entry that follows covers one T cell receptor (beta chain) sequence. Its specificity is not known. V lost 5 bases and J 3 bases, leaving 13 bases between the germline ends. The germline CDR1 and CDR2 sequences are GTSNPN and SVGIG (reference sequence). This CDR3 comprises 13 residues. Some clones are missing from TCRdb's copy, which holds only in-frame ones; the method was immunoSEQ multiplex PCR. The sample lists around 110,000 clones; just under 95% were seen once. The data were obtained in a study of T cell responses to AZD1222 COVID-19 vaccine. Study observations and caveats: Repertoires were obtained solely post-peak T cell response.

This sample comprised peripheral blood, obtained on day 0 of AZD1222 vaccination. This sequence originates from an adult in good health. V usage is TRBV30 and J usage is TRBJ2-5; no definite D call. The chain's CDR3 is CAWSDGDKETQYF. CDR3 coding DNA: TGTGCCTGGTCGGACGGAGACAAAGAGACCCAGTACTTC.